This T cell receptor beta chain appears in the sequencing data of a study of blood T cells in healthy people across ages. At the level of the study: When template switching was applied, about one barcoded beta molecule was captured per two T cells.

Whole-study results and caveats: Without sorted subsets, naive and antigen-experienced compartments could not be conclusively compared.

Through a sample-barcoded 5' primer and a J-beta primer mix, a second PCR was run for roughly 6 to 11 cycles. The template-switch adaptor was a 5' adaptor with 12 random nucleotides. It tagged each cDNA molecule. TCRdb re-derived calls from the 5' RACE reads in MiXCR, one entry per CDR3 protein. The sample includes roughly 1.5 million distinct CDR3 sequences, approximately 43% seen only once; the top ten take just over 4%. There are a few counts of this clonotype. The antigen is not known. With 6 bases removed from V and 4 bases from J, the gap between germline ends came to 11 bases. This CDR3 is built from 13 residues. Per the germline V gene, CDR1 is SGHTA and CDR2 is FQGNSA.

The receptor comes from a woman between 18 and 30 years old in good health. Sequenced material: blood. V usage is TRBV7-2 and J usage is TRBJ2-3; D may be TRBD2 (5 bases). The CDR3 protein is CASRSPGADTQYF. The CDR3 DNA reads TGTGCCAGCAGGAGCCCCGGGGCAGATACGCAGTATTTT. The full variable domain, in which reference TRBV7-2 and TRBJ2-3 provide the parts outside the CDR3, is GAGVSQSPSNKVTEKGKDVELRCDPISGHTALYWYRQSLGQGLEFLIYFQGNSAPDKSGLPSDRFSAERTGGSVSTLTIQRTQQEDSAVYLCASRSPGADTQYFGPGTRLTVL.